Below, 31 T cell receptor beta chains from the same sample are listed, as sequenced in a study. The method was immunoSEQ multiplex PCR; TCRdb's version includes in-frame clones alone and lacks a portion of them. Found here are about 68,000 clones, roughly 93% of them singletons; the top ten hold 4% to 4.5%. The sequencing input was PBMCs. All receptors derive from a man in his forties with rheumatoid arthritis.

The chain is built from TRBV7-2 and TRBJ2-3; D is unclear. The CDR3 consists of 14 residues. Trimming left V 1 base short and J 0 bases short, with 5 bases between. Germline V gene data show CDR1 as SGHTA and CDR2 as FQGNSA. CDR3 nucleotide sequence: TGTGCCAGCAGCTTAGGGCCCAGCACAGATACGCAGTATTTT. This sequence encodes CASSLGPSTDTQYF. The full variable domain, in which reference TRBV7-2 and TRBJ2-3 provide the parts outside the CDR3, is GAGVSQSPSNKVTEKGKDVELRCDPISGHTALYWYRQSLGQGLEFLIYFQGNSAPDKSGLPSDRFSAERTGGSVSTLTIQRTQQEDSAVYLCASSLGPSTDTQYFGPGTRLTVL.

This chain uses TRBV10-3 with TRBJ2-7; 10 bases fit TRBD1. Trimming removed 6 bases from V and 6 bases from J; junction bases left unmatched: 8. CDR1 is ENHRY, CDR2 SYGVKD, per germline. CDR3 size: 14 residues. The CDR3 nucleotides are TGTGCCATCAGCGAGGACAGGGGGAATTTCGAGCAGTACTTC. This encodes CAISEDRGNFEQYF.

This sequence joins TRBV19 and TRBJ1-5; possibly TRBD1 for D (5 bases). This CDR3 comprises 17 residues. V lost 2 bases to trimming and J lost 0 bases, with 14 bases between them. Germline CDR1 is LNHDA and CDR2 is SQIVND (reference sequence). The CDR3 here is CASSIFGAWDSNQPQHF. The CDR3 coding sequence is TGTGCCAGTAGTATATTCGGGGCTTGGGATAGCAATCAGCCCCAGCATTTT.

The chain couples TRBV30 to TRBJ1-1, with 7 nucleotides matching TRBD1. The CDR3 spans 16 residues. The junction had 14 bases not matched to a gene; V was cut back by 6 bases and J by 1 base. CDR1 is GTSNPN, CDR2 SVGIG, per germline (reference sequence). CDR3 region: CACRQGKIFGNTEAFF. CDR3 nucleotide sequence: TGTGCCTGTAGACAGGGCAAGATATTTGGGAACACTGAAGCTTTCTTT.

The chain combines TRBV2 with TRBJ1-6, with a weak D call TRBD1 (6 bases). The CDR3 sequence is 16 residues long. Looked up from germline, CDR1 is SNHLY and CDR2 is FYNNEI. V was clipped by 8 bases and J by 2 bases, with 16 bases between them. CDR3 protein: CASGGGTFTYNSPLHF. CDR3 bases: TGTGCCAGCGGGGGGGGGACATTCACCTATAATTCACCCCTCCACTTT. Full variable domain (rest looked up from reference TRBV2 and TRBJ1-6): EPEVTQTPSHQVTQMGQEVILRCVPISNHLYFYWYRQILGQKVEFLVSFYNNEISEKSEIFDDQFSVERPDGSNFTLKIRSTKLEDSAMYFCASGGGTFTYNSPLHFGNGTRLTVT.

V gene TRBV7-6 combines with J gene TRBJ2-7; no clear D. CDR1 SGHVS and CDR2 FNYEAQ come from the germline V gene. V lost 0 bases and J lost 4, with 10 bases in between. This CDR3 contains 14 residues. The CDR3 reads CASSLAPTPYEQYF. DNA for the CDR3: TGTGCCAGCAGCTTAGCCCCCACACCTTACGAGCAGTACTTC.

This clone has just a few counts. This chain joins TRBV2 and TRBJ1-5; 7 nucleotides line up with TRBD1. V shed 6 bases, J shed 6 bases, and the junction held 5 bases outside the gene matches. CDR1 is SNHLY and CDR2 is FYNNEI in the germline V gene. The CDR3 covers 13 residues. In DNA form, the CDR3 reads TGTGCCAGCAGCAGACAGGGTGCTCAGCCCCAGCATTTT. Translation gives CASSRQGAQPQHF.

This chain links TRBV5-1 with TRBJ2-3, with D maybe TRBD2 (5 bases). The V gene lost 6 bases and the J gene lost 2 bases, with 13 bases spanning the gap. Germline assignment: CDR1 SGHRS and CDR2 YFSETQ. CDR3 size: 14 residues. CDR3 in amino acids: CASKQRGDTDTQYF. The CDR3 nucleotides are TGCGCCAGCAAACAACGGGGTGACACAGATACGCAGTATTTT.

This sequence joins TRBV19 and TRBJ1-1; D is undetermined. CDR1 and CDR2 (germline): LNHDA, SQIVND (reference sequence). CDR3 length: 10 amino acids. Trimming took 6 bases from V and 1 from J, leaving 0 bases between them. CDR3 DNA: TGTGCCAGTAGGAACACTGAAGCTTTCTTT. This gives the protein CASRNTEAFF.

This chain joins TRBV9 and TRBJ1-5; perhaps TRBD1 as D (6 bases). The germline V gene has CDR1 SGDLS and CDR2 YYNGEE. Trimming shortened V by 3 bases and J by 7 bases, and 14 bases separated the two germline ends. This CDR3 is built from 14 residues. CDR3 bases: TGTGCCAGCAGCGAGGGGGGGGCGCAGCAGCCCCAGCATTTT. It codes for CASSEGGAQQPQHF.

The chain joins TRBV7-9 to TRBJ1-1, with TRBD1 as a possible D gene (5 bases). The V gene's germline CDR1 is SEHNR and CDR2 FQNEAQ (reference sequence). The length of the CDR3 is 14 residues. Trimming took 5 bases from V and 0 from J, leaving 10 bases between them. CDR3 region: CASSTTAMNTEAFF. The CDR3 DNA follows: TGTGCCAGCAGCACGACAGCCATGAACACTGAAGCTTTCTTT.

The rearrangement joins TRBV20-1 to TRBJ1-5; no reliable D call. The germline V gene has CDR1 DFQATT and CDR2 SNEGSKA (reference sequence). V lost 3 bases to trimming and J lost 3 bases, with 9 bases between them. This CDR3 contains 13 residues. Here the CDR3 reads CSASNSLNQPQHF. CDR3 nucleotide sequence: TGCAGTGCTAGTAACAGTCTCAATCAGCCCCAGCATTTT.

The chain is built from TRBV6-5 and TRBJ2-4; D is undetermined. Trimming stripped 6 bases from V and 1 base from J, with 10 bases between. Germline V gives CDR1 MNHEY, CDR2 SVGAGI. CDR3 length equals 14 residues. The CDR3 bases are TGTGCCAGCAGGCTTACTCGTGCCAAAAACATTCAGTACTTC. Translation gives CASRLTRAKNIQYF.

This clone has a single count. The chain joins TRBV5-5 to TRBJ2-1; a possible D gene is TRBD1 (6 bases). CDR1 SGHKS and CDR2 YYEKEE come from the germline V gene (reference sequence). The V and J ends lost 2 bases and 8 bases respectively, with 14 bases between them. CDR3 size: 14 residues. The CDR3 protein is CASSLPTGTYEQFF. In DNA form, the CDR3 reads TGTGCCAGCAGCTTACCCACCGGGACATATGAGCAGTTCTTC. The entire variable domain, with the rest obtained from reference TRBV5-5 and TRBJ2-1, is as follows: DAGVTQSPTHLIKTRGQQVTLRCSPISGHKSVSWYQQVLGQGPQFIFQYYEKEERGRGNFPDRFSARQFPNYSSELNVNALLLGDSALYLCASSLPTGTYEQFFGPGTRLTVL.

J is TRBJ2-7 and V is TRBV5-1, with 10 bases identical to TRBD2. J was trimmed by 3 bases and V by 0 bases; bases with no gene match: 9. Germline V gene lookup returns CDR1 SGHRS and CDR2 YFSETQ. The CDR3 is 17 residues long. CDR3: CASSLASGSYSIYEQYF. Written as DNA, the CDR3 is TGCGCCAGCAGCTTGGCTAGCGGGAGTTATTCTATCTACGAGCAGTACTTC.

This clone showed up just once. The chain carries TRBV28 and TRBJ2-1; TRBD2 agrees at 12 bases. V lost 6 bases, J lost 2 bases, and 5 bases stayed unmatched. From germline, CDR1 is MDHEN and CDR2 SYDVKM. The CDR3 is 16 residues long. CDR3 amino acids: CASSGLAGRPYNEQFF. The CDR3 nucleotides read TGTGCCAGCAGCGGACTAGCGGGAAGGCCCTACAATGAGCAGTTCTTC.

This sequence joins TRBV9 and TRBJ2-7; TRBD2 matches at 8 bases. The CDR3 has 12 residues. With V trimmed by 3 bases and J by 6 bases, 2 bases remained unmatched. Germline CDR1 and CDR2: SGDLS and YYNGEE. The CDR3 loop reads CASSATSGEQYF. The CDR3 DNA follows: TGTGCCAGCAGCGCCACTAGCGGCGAGCAGTACTTC.

J is TRBJ2-4 and V is TRBV5-1; either TRBD1 or TRBD2 may fit D (5 bases each). V was cut by 5 bases and J by 2 bases, with 20 bases left in between. CDR3 length: 17 residues. The germline CDR1 and CDR2 sequences are SGHRS and YFSETQ. In DNA form, the CDR3 reads TGCGCCAGCAGGGGAAGTGGGGCGGGCAATTCCAAAAACATTCAGTACTTC. Residues: CASRGSGAGNSKNIQYF.

This clone was seen a few times. J is TRBJ2-3 and V is TRBV5-4; D call uncertain. The CDR3 sequence is 14 residues long. The germline CDR1 and CDR2 sequences are SGHNT and YYREEE (reference sequence). V gave up 2 bases and J gave up 2 bases, with 9 bases separating them. The CDR3, as DNA: TGTGCCAGCAGCTTTCAAGGGCCCACAGATACGCAGTATTTT. It encodes CASSFQGPTDTQYF. Full variable domain (missing parts from reference TRBV5-4 and TRBJ2-3): ETGVTQSPTHLIKTRGQQVTLRCSSQSGHNTVSWYQQALGQGPQFIFQYYREEENGRGNFPPRFSGLQFPNYSSELNVNALELDDSALYLCASSFQGPTDTQYFGPGTRLTVL.

V gene TRBV4-2 combines with J gene TRBJ1-3, with TRBD1 matching 8 bases. V was clipped by 1 base and J by 4 bases; unmatched bases: 6. Germline V gene sequence: CDR1 LGHNA, CDR2 YNFKEQ. The CDR3 runs to 16 residues. CDR3 DNA sequence: TGTGCCAGCAGCCAAGTACGGACAGGGTCAGGAAACACCATATATTTT. This translates into CASSQVRTGSGNTIYF.

The rearrangement links TRBV5-1 to TRBJ1-5, with D possibly matching TRBD1 (5 bases). Germline CDR1 SGHRS, CDR2 YFSETQ. V lost 4 bases and J 0 bases, leaving 14 bases between the germline ends. The CDR3 is 16 amino acids. Here the CDR3 DNA reads TGCGCCAGCAGCGTATCAGGGTTTAATAGCAATCAGCCCCAGCATTTT. Translated, it gives CASSVSGFNSNQPQHF.

Written as DNA, the CDR3 is TGTGCCACCAAACCCCCCTTCAGACACAACTATGGCTACACCTTC. Protein product: CATKPPFRHNYGYTF. This chain uses TRBV11-2 with TRBJ1-2; D is undetermined. The CDR3 is 15 amino acids. The germline V and J ends were trimmed by 10 bases and 2 bases, with 20 bases remaining between them. Germline V gene data show CDR1 as SGHAT and CDR2 as FQNNGV.

The V call is TRBV9, the J call TRBJ2-2; D remains unclear. The ends were cut back, 4 bases at V and 8 bases at J, with 12 bases in the middle. The germline CDR1 and CDR2 sequences are SGDLS and YYNGEE. CDR3 length equals 13 residues. This CDR3 is CASSSPEQGELFF. Written as DNA, the CDR3 is TGTGCCAGCAGCTCCCCGGAACAGGGGGAGCTGTTTTTT. Full variable domain (rest looked up from reference TRBV9 and TRBJ2-2): DSGVTQTPKHLITATGQRVTLRCSPRSGDLSVYWYQQSLDQGLQFLIQYYNGEERAKGNILERFSAQQFPDLHSELNLSSLELGDSALYFCASSSPEQGELFFGEGSRLTVL.

The count of this clone is one. This sequence joins TRBV5-3 and TRBJ1-1; maybe TRBD1 (5 bases). TRBV5-3 is an ORF, and what it does is uncertain. With 3 bases removed from V and 4 bases from J, the gap between germline ends came to 16 bases. The CDR3 extends over 15 amino acids. The CDR3: CARSWGEGNGTEAFF. DNA for the CDR3: TGTGCCAGAAGCTGGGGGGAGGGGAACGGCACTGAAGCTTTCTTT.

CDR3 region: CASSQGERLNTEAFF. CDR3 nucleotides: TGTGCCAGCAGCCAAGGTGAGCGACTGAACACTGAAGCTTTCTTT. This chain links TRBV3-1 (or the pseudogene TRBV3-2) with TRBJ1-1; D is unclear. The CDR3 sequence is 15 residues long. V was cut by 1 base and J by 0 bases, with 9 bases left in between. Germline V lookup: CDR1 LGHDT, CDR2 YNNKEL (reference sequence).

This chain connects TRBV15 to TRBJ2-5; D remains unclear. This CDR3 is 14 amino acids long. V lost 7 bases and J lost 4, with 16 bases in between. Germline V gene lookup returns CDR1 LNHNV and CDR2 YYDKDF (reference sequence). The CDR3 loop is CATTWTVNGETQYF. CDR3 sequence (DNA): TGTGCCACCACCTGGACCGTCAATGGAGAGACCCAGTACTTC.

The chain carries TRBV5-4 and TRBJ2-2, with 7 bases identical to TRBD2. V gave up 4 bases and J gave up 1 base; unmatched junction bases: 10. This CDR3 has 17 amino acids. CDR1 is SGHNT and CDR2 is YYREEE in the germline V gene (reference sequence). Here the CDR3 reads CASSLGGRTQNTGELFF. The CDR3 DNA follows: TGTGCCAGCAGCCTGGGGGGGAGGACACAGAACACCGGGGAGCTGTTTTTT.

The chain joins TRBV7-8 to TRBJ2-7; D might be TRBD1 (5 bases). V was clipped by 1 base and J by 3 bases, with 10 bases between them. CDR3 length equals 14 residues. Germline loops: CDR1 SGHVS, CDR2 FQNEAQ. The CDR3 DNA sequence: TGTGCCAGCAGCTTAGGTCGCAGGGTCTACGAGCAGTACTTC. Translation: CASSLGRRVYEQYF.

The chain has TRBV7-2 and TRBJ1-5; tentative D call: TRBD1 (5 bases). Germline values: CDR1 SGHTA, CDR2 FQGNSA. V shed 5 bases and J shed 5 bases, with 7 bases lying between them. CDR3 length: 12 residues. The CDR3 DNA reads TGTGCCAGCAGCCGAGGGGATCAGCCCCAGCATTTT. Translation: CASSRGDQPQHF.

The chain couples TRBV6-5 to TRBJ2-7, with D unresolved. V was clipped by 0 bases and J by 4 bases, with 13 bases between them. The CDR3 runs 15 residues. Germline V gene data show CDR1 as MNHEY and CDR2 as SVGAGI. CDR3 protein: CASSYSPTELYEQYF. The CDR3, as DNA: TGTGCCAGCAGTTACTCGCCGACGGAACTATACGAGCAGTACTTC.

This sequence joins TRBV7-2 and TRBJ1-3; D perhaps matches TRBD1 (6 bases). This CDR3 is built from 11 residues. V shed 11 bases and J shed 6 bases, with 11 bases lying between them. Looked up from germline, CDR1 is SGHTA and CDR2 is FQGNSA. CDR3 sequence reads: CAGRTVNTIYF. Written as DNA, the CDR3 is TGTGCCGGACGGACAGTAAACACCATATATTTT. The full variable domain, its missing parts supplied by reference TRBV7-2 and TRBJ1-3, is GAGVSQSPSNKVTEKGKDVELRCDPISGHTALYWYRQSLGQGLEFLIYFQGNSAPDKSGLPSDRFSAERTGGSVSTLTIQRTQQEDSAVYLCAGRTVNTIYFGEGSWLTVV.